Below, 15 T cell receptor beta chains from the same sample are listed, as sequenced in a study of human T cells and chemical hapten exposure (dated by TCRdb to 2020 to 2023). What the time point label conveys for this sample: pre-sensitization, week 0. The treatment or condition label here, explained by the study, means: therapeutic diphenylcyclopropenone sensitization with weekly scalp DPC. The library was produced with RACE. The data were produced on a NextSeq 500. Using fastp at Q25 and MiXCR, TCRdb reprocessed the public reads and kept productive beta chains. Each entry is one CDR3 protein sequence, shown with its most common DNA and genes. The sample records under 300,000 distinct CDR3 sequences, over 7.5% of which are singletons. In total, the top ten clones hold about 1.2% of the sample. The sample was whole blood, taken in connection with sensitization to the hapten diphenylcyclopropenone (DPC). These receptors were obtained from a young man with alopecia areata. Some clones in this sample may be carry-over from other donors' samples.

A word on this clonotype: One end of the junction is discordant with germline, which a read error may explain. The chain has TRBV6-5 and TRBJ1-1, with 7 bases lining up with TRBD1. The CDR3 consists of 11 residues. Germline values: CDR1 MNHEY, CDR2 SVGAGI. The CDR3 DNA is TGCTGTACAGGGGAGGACACTGAAGCTTTCTTT. Its protein is CCTGEDTEAFF.

This clonotype was detected many times. The rearrangement uses TRBV11-1 and TRBJ2-1; D is undetermined. V was clipped by 1 base and J by 6 bases, with 4 bases between them. The CDR3 is 12 residues long. CDR1 and CDR2 from the germline V gene are SGHAT and FQDESV (reference sequence). CDR3 sequence: CASSLVLNEQFF. The DNA of the CDR3 is TGTGCCAGCAGCTTAGTGCTCAATGAGCAGTTCTTC.

The chain is built from TRBV7-3 and TRBJ1-1, with a tentative D call TRBD1 (5 bases). This CDR3 has 13 amino acids. Germline V lookup: CDR1 SGHTA, CDR2 FQGTGA. The germline V and J ends were trimmed by 4 bases and 10 bases, with 16 bases remaining between them. The chain's CDR3 is CASSSNPRQGAFF. CDR3 sequence (DNA): TGTGCCAGCAGCTCGAATCCACGGCAGGGAGCTTTCTTT.

This clonotype has only a few counts. The rearrangement uses TRBV6-5 and TRBJ2-1, with D possibly TRBD2 on 6 matching bases. Germline V gene data show CDR1 as MNHEY and CDR2 as SVGAGI. The V end was cut by 3 bases, the J end by 0 bases, with 12 bases between. This CDR3 comprises 16 residues. CDR3 sequence (DNA): TGTGCCAGCAGTTATGGAGGGGTAAGCTCCTACAATGAGCAGTTCTTC. Translated, it gives CASSYGGVSSYNEQFF.

This sequence joins TRBV10-3 and TRBJ2-7; D gene ambiguous. Germline CDR1 and CDR2: ENHRY and SYGVKD. Trimming took 3 bases from V and 12 from J, leaving 15 bases between them. The CDR3 consists of 12 residues. The chain's CDR3 is CAISETAYVGYF. The DNA of the CDR3 is TGTGCCATCAGTGAAACAGCCTACGTGGGGTACTTC.

This clonotype turned up a few times. The chain is built from TRBV18 and TRBJ1-5; 7 positions agree with TRBD1. Germline loops: CDR1 KGHSH, CDR2 LQKENI. The length of the CDR3 is 13 residues. V lost 9 bases to trimming and J lost 4 bases; unmatched junction nucleotides: 6. This CDR3 reads CASAQGTNQPQHF. CDR3 nucleotides: TGTGCCAGTGCACAGGGGACAAATCAGCCCCAGCATTTT.

The rearrangement joins TRBV6-2 or TRBV6-3 to TRBJ2-1; the match to TRBD2 covers 7 bases. Germline V gene data show CDR1 as MNHEY and CDR2 as SVGEGT. This CDR3 has 17 residues. Unmatched junction bases numbered 12, after V lost 2 bases and J lost 5 bases. The CDR3 reads CASSYVPGNGGNNEQFF. CDR3 DNA: TGTGCCAGCAGTTACGTCCCAGGTAACGGGGGGAACAATGAGCAGTTCTTC.

This clonotype was recorded many times. The chain employs TRBV29-1 and TRBJ2-5, with D uncertain. Looked up from germline, CDR1 is SQVTM and CDR2 is ANQGSEA. The germline V and J ends were trimmed by 6 bases and 3 bases, with 5 bases remaining between them. The CDR3 is 10 amino acids. The DNA of the CDR3 is TGCAGCGTGTATGAAGAGACCCAGTACTTC. Translation: CSVYEETQYF.

This clonotype was found a few times. CDR3 loop: CASTTDRGQNQPQHF. The CDR3, as DNA: TGTGCCAGCACGACAGACCGGGGGCAGAATCAGCCCCAGCATTTT. The chain has TRBV28 and TRBJ1-5, with a weak D call TRBD1 (6 bases). This CDR3 has 15 amino acids. The ends were cut back, 7 bases at V and 4 bases at J, with 17 bases in the middle. CDR1 MDHEN and CDR2 SYDVKM come from the germline V gene.

This clonotype has just a few counts. Being one base from a much bigger clone, this may be a read error. This chain uses TRBV6-5 with TRBJ1-5; 7 bases are shared with TRBD1. Germline trimming cut 6 bases from V and 3 bases from J; bases unmatched to any gene: 5. This CDR3 has 14 amino acids. The V gene's germline CDR1 is MNHEY and CDR2 SVGAGI. CDR3 in amino acids: CASSPTGNNQPQHF. CDR3 sequence (DNA): TGTGCCAGCAGCCCGACAGGGAACAATCAGCCCCAGCATTTT.

This clonotype was picked up many times. J is TRBJ1-1 and V is TRBV7-2; TRBD1 might be the D (5 bases). CDR1 and CDR2 from the germline V gene are SGHTA and FQGNSA. The CDR3 is 15 amino acids. Trimming stripped 1 base from V and 0 bases from J, with 9 bases between. The CDR3 DNA follows: TGTGCCAGCAGCTTAGGGGCAGGGATGAACACTGAAGCTTTCTTT. Protein product: CASSLGAGMNTEAFF.

This clonotype was seen ten or more times. The chain employs TRBV12-3 or TRBV12-4 and TRBJ1-4, with 10 bases identical to TRBD1. The CDR3 length is 14 residues. V dropped 5 bases and J dropped 6; count of bases not matched to a gene: 3. CDR3 amino acids: CASSLTGGDEKLFF. The CDR3 DNA sequence: TGTGCCAGCAGTCTGACAGGGGGCGATGAAAAACTGTTTTTT.

This clonotype has a handful of counts. The chain employs TRBV29-1 and TRBJ1-5; D gene uncertain. There are 13 residues in the CDR3. V was cut by 6 bases and J by 0 bases, with 9 bases left in between. Germline V gene sequence: CDR1 SQVTM, CDR2 ANQGSEA. The chain's CDR3 is CSVAARSNQPQHF. CDR3 sequence (DNA): TGCAGCGTGGCCGCCCGTAGCAATCAGCCCCAGCATTTT. Filled out from reference TRBV29-1 and TRBJ1-5, the complete variable domain reads SAVISQKPSRDICQRGTSLTIQCQVDSQVTMMFWYRQQPGQSLTLIATANQGSEATYESGFVIDKFPISRPNLTFSTLTVSNMSPEDSSIYLCSVAARSNQPQHFGDGTRLSIL.

In its sample, this clonotype was seen many times. The chain recombines TRBV5-1 with TRBJ1-1, with TRBD1 matching over 9 bases. The CDR3 contains 17 residues. V lost 4 bases and J lost 0; bases outside the gene matches: 10. Germline values: CDR1 SGHRS, CDR2 YFSETQ. This chain's CDR3 is CASSPMGQGNLNTEAFF. CDR3 in DNA: TGCGCCAGCAGCCCGATGGGACAGGGTAACCTGAACACTGAAGCTTTCTTT.

The chain couples TRBV13 to TRBJ1-5; no clear D gene. The CDR3 runs to 12 residues. Per the germline V gene, CDR1 is PRHDT and CDR2 is FYEKMQ (reference sequence). Deletions cut 5 bases from V and 1 base from J, with 3 bases between. This chain's CDR3 is CASSVSNQPQHF. CDR3 DNA sequence: TGTGCCAGCAGCGTAAGCAATCAGCCCCAGCATTTT.